Listed below are T cell receptor beta chains from one sample, sequenced in a study of T cells in Graves' hyperthyroidism and ophthalmopathy. TCRdb reprocessed the multiplex PCR reads with MiXCR, giving one entry per CDR3 protein. This sample yields 110,000 to 150,000 distinct CDR3 sequences, of which around 20% are seen a single time; about 67% belongs to the top ten. The sequencing sample was made of blood. The receptors shown here come from a woman in her fifties or sixties with Graves' hyperthyroidism that later progressed to Graves' ophthalmopathy. CDR3s include the opening cysteine and the closing phenylalanine or tryptophan. A D gene is named only where the DNA matches it firmly. The size entry is marked missing in some rows and otherwise reads once, few, many or a size class.

>TRBV11-2|many|NA|TRBJ2-7
CASSLDPGPSYEQYF
TGTGCCAGCAGCTTAGACCCGGGACCCTCCTACGAGCAGTACTTC
>TRBV27|many|NA|TRBJ2-5
CASSPTGQTQYF
TGTGCCAGCAGTCCCACGGGGCAGACCCAGTACTTC
>TRBV5-1|many|TRBD2|TRBJ2-7
CASRRDRGDSYEQYF
TGCGCCAGCAGGCGCGACCGGGGGGATTCCTACGAGCAGTACTTC
>TRBV7-8|NA|NA|TRBJ2-3
CASSLRREPTDTQYF
TGTGCCAGCAGCTTAAGGCGGGAACCCACAGATACGCAGTATTTT
>TRBV11-2|many|NA|TRBJ2-1
CASSLTPEQFF
TGTGCCAGCAGCTTGACACCTGAGCAGTTCTTC
>TRBV12-3/TRBV12-4|few|NA|TRBJ2-5
CASSPQKAGHLGETQYF
TGTGCCAGCAGTCCCCAGAAAGCGGGCCACTTGGGAGAGACCCAGTACTTC
>TRBV12-3/TRBV12-4|NA|NA|TRBJ1-4
CASSLVPEKLFF
TGTGCCAGCAGTTTAGTCCCAGAAAAACTGTTTTTT
>TRBV28|NA|TRBD1|TRBJ1-1
CASSHLGQGAKNTEAFF
TGTGCCAGCAGCCACCTCGGACAGGGGGCAAAGAACACTGAAGCTTTCTTT
>TRBV5-1|NA|TRBD2|TRBJ2-1
CASSLDVAGEEQFF
TGCGCCAGCAGCTTGGATGTAGCGGGAGAAGAGCAGTTCTTC
>TRBV18|many|TRBD1|TRBJ1-5
CASSTGQGVQPQHF
TGTGCCAGCTCAACAGGACAGGGTGTACAGCCCCAGCATTTT
>TRBV20-1|few|NA|TRBJ1-1
CSAPRPRGDTEAFF
TGCAGTGCCCCCCGTCCAAGGGGGGACACTGAAGCTTTCTTT
>TRBV20-1|few|TRBD1|TRBJ2-4
CSVATGGTKNIQYF
TGCAGTGTTGCGACAGGGGGCACCAAAAACATTCAGTACTTC
>TRBV30|NA|TRBD1|TRBJ1-2
CAWSGGGAQFYTF
TGTGCCTGGAGTGGAGGGGGCGCGCAGTTCTACACCTTC
>TRBV7-2|many|TRBD2|TRBJ2-1
CASSLREHNEQFF
TGTGCCAGCAGCTTGCGGGAGCACAATGAGCAGTTCTTC
>TRBV6-1|many|TRBD2|TRBJ2-7
CASSGGLAGAYEQYF
TGTGCCAGCAGCGGGGGCCTAGCGGGAGCCTACGAGCAGTACTTC
>TRBV24-1|few|NA|TRBJ2-7
CATSDWSGHEQYF
TGTGCCACCAGTGATTGGTCGGGGCACGAGCAGTACTTC
>TRBV20-1|many|TRBD1|TRBJ1-2
CSARTGLYGYTF
TGCAGTGCAAGGACAGGTCTTTATGGCTACACCTTC